This TCR beta chain was found in a study of Ad26.COV2.S vaccination and SARS-CoV-2 variants. This CDR3 has 15 amino acids. The germline gives CDR1 SGHAT, CDR2 FQNNGV. Trimming removed 4 bases at V and 5 bases at J, with 18 bases between. The protocol was immunoSEQ multiplex PCR, while the TCRdb copy is restricted to in-frame clones and leaves out a portion. Among approximately 400,000 clones listed, roughly 85% were seen once. Treatment described: some 20 received Ad26.COV2.S at low or high dose, single or two shots; about five received placebo; per-sample allocation not given. Sampling was performed 63 days after the first vaccine or placebo injection. Worth noting for this clone: The antigen is unknown.

Broader study findings: From the TCR breadth and depth analyses, total T cell responses may have been underestimated.

This TCR was recovered from a person between 18 and 59 years old who received the Ad26.COV2.S COVID-19 vaccine or a placebo. This chain uses TRBV11-2 with TRBJ2-7, with D perhaps TRBD1 or TRBD2 (6 bases each). The sample here was peripheral blood, taken in a trial of Ad26.COV2.S vaccine versus placebo. CDR3 sequence: CASSSYRGRGHEQYF. As DNA, the CDR3 is TGTGCCAGCAGCTCTTACCGGGGACGGGGGCACGAGCAGTACTTC.